One sample yielded the 14 T cell receptor beta chains listed below, sequenced in a study of beta chain features in type 1 diabetes. The authors reverse transcribed all of the isolated RNA, so sequencing captured expressed TCRB transcripts. TCRdb's table, derived via immunoSEQ multiplex PCR, lists solely in-frame clones and lacks some. The profile shows 430,000 or so clones, 11% of them singletons. The specimen was naive CD4+ T cells from blood. The receptors shown here come from a young woman in good health.

V and J are TRBV7-3 and TRBJ2-1; D could derive from TRBD1 or TRBD2 (5 bases each). Trimming took off 5 bases at V and 7 bases at J, with 15 bases between the two ends. The CDR3 extends over 14 amino acids. The V gene's germline CDR1 is SGHTA and CDR2 FQGTGA. The CDR3 DNA follows: TGTGCCAGCAGCCTTAGGGCAGGGAGTAATGAGCAGTTCTTC. It encodes CASSLRAGSNEQFF.

For the CDR3, the DNA is TGTGCCAGCAGCCTAAGTAGCTTTAATTCACCCCTCCACTTT. Residues: CASSLSSFNSPLHF. V and J are TRBV7-2 and TRBJ1-6, with D unresolved. The ends were cut back, 5 bases at V and 6 bases at J, with 11 bases in the middle. The CDR3 is made up of 14 amino acids. Germline CDR1 reads SGHTA; CDR2 reads FQGNSA.

V gene TRBV7-9 combines with J gene TRBJ2-1, with D tentatively TRBD1 (6 bases). V gave up 5 bases and J gave up 12 bases, with 23 bases separating them. From germline, CDR1 is SEHNR and CDR2 FQNEAQ (reference sequence). This CDR3 spans 15 amino acids. In DNA form, the CDR3 reads TGTGCCAGCAGCCTATCACTGGGGACACAGCTAGGGCAGTTCTTC. Translation: CASSLSLGTQLGQFF.

The chain carries TRBV9 and TRBJ1-4; D is uncertain. Germline CDR1 is SGDLS and CDR2 is YYNGEE. CDR3 length equals 15 residues. Trimming left V 4 bases short and J 8 bases short, with 18 bases between. Here the CDR3 reads CASSPPWGGAEKLFF. CDR3 sequence (DNA): TGTGCCAGCAGCCCCCCCTGGGGTGGCGCCGAAAAACTGTTTTTT.

This clone was observed a handful of times. V gene TRBV6-4 combines with J gene TRBJ2-3; D is undetermined. The CDR3 length is 18 residues. Trimming left V 0 bases short and J 4 bases short, with 20 bases between. From germline, CDR1 is MRHNA and CDR2 SNTAGT. CDR3 residues: CASSDSNAVGSTADTQYF. The CDR3 bases are TGTGCCAGCAGTGACTCTAACGCGGTCGGTTCCACCGCAGATACGCAGTATTTT.

The CDR3 is CASSQDPRDSYEQYF. The CDR3 DNA follows: TGCGCCAGCAGCCAAGATCCCCGGGACAGCTACGAGCAGTACTTC. This chain connects TRBV4-3 to TRBJ2-7, with 7 bases identical to TRBD1. The CDR3 is 15 amino acids. Germline V CDR1 and CDR2: LGHNA, YSLEER. Losses at the gene ends were 0 bases for V and 3 bases for J; bases not matched to a gene: 5.

V gene TRBV19 combines with J gene TRBJ2-1; D unresolved. The CDR3 has 13 amino acids. The germline gives CDR1 LNHDA, CDR2 SQIVND (reference sequence). The germline V and J ends were trimmed by 2 bases and 8 bases, with 10 bases remaining between them. The CDR3 coding sequence is TGTGCCAGTAGTATAACCCTAGAGGATGAGCAGTTCTTC. Amino acid sequence: CASSITLEDEQFF.

This clone was seen once. The junction does not match germline at one end; this may be a read error. This chain links TRBV2 with TRBJ2-4; weak D call: TRBD1 (6 bases). The length of the CDR3 is 13 residues. Germline values: CDR1 SNHLY, CDR2 FYNNEI. CDR3 loop: CASSEIQGNIRYF. Written as DNA, the CDR3 is TGTGCCAGCAGTGAAATTCAGGGGAACATTCGGTACTTC.

In regard to this clone: Germline is not matched at one junction end, which may reflect a read error. The chain uses TRBV30 and TRBJ2-4; possible D gene TRBD1, 5 bases. Germline values: CDR1 GTSNPN, CDR2 SVGIG (reference sequence). This CDR3 is 13 amino acids long. The CDR3 sequence is CTWSTGEPNIQYF. CDR3 bases: TGTACCTGGAGTACAGGTGAACCTAACATTCAGTACTTC. Full variable domain (rest looked up from reference TRBV30 and TRBJ2-4): SQTIHQWPATLVQPVGSPLSLECTVEGTSNPNLYWYRQAAGRGLQLLFYSVGIGQISSEVPQNLSASRPQDRQFILSSKKLLLSDSGFYLCTWSTGEPNIQYFGAGTRLSVL.

This clone has only a few counts. The V and J genes are TRBV4-3 and TRBJ2-5; 8 nucleotides line up with TRBD1. V dropped 2 bases and J dropped 0; count of bases not matched to a gene: 2. Germline-derived CDR1 and CDR2 are LGHNA and YSLEER. The CDR3 extends over 15 amino acids. CDR3 in amino acids: CASSQRTGNQETQYF. CDR3 DNA: TGCGCCAGCAGCCAACGGACAGGGAACCAAGAGACCCAGTACTTC.

This clone was detected only a few times. In DNA form, the CDR3 reads TGTGCCACCAGCAGAGACCCCCAGGGAGGAGAGACCCAGTACTTC. It encodes CATSRDPQGGETQYF. V and J are TRBV15 and TRBJ2-5, with a possible D match to TRBD2 (6 bases). V dropped 0 bases and J dropped 4 bases, with 12 bases sitting between them. This CDR3 region has 15 residues. From germline, CDR1 is LNHNV and CDR2 YYDKDF (reference sequence).

In its sample, this clone was seen a few times. V is TRBV5-1 and J is TRBJ1-5; 7 nucleotides line up with TRBD1. Germline assignment: CDR1 SGHRS and CDR2 YFSETQ. V shed 7 bases and J 5 bases; nucleotides not matched to a gene: 9. The CDR3 has 14 residues. The CDR3 bases are TGCGCCAGCGAAGAACAGGGGAGAGATCAGCCCCAGCATTTT. Amino acid sequence: CASEEQGRDQPQHF.

This chain links TRBV2 with TRBJ2-7, with a weak D call TRBD1 (6 bases). Germline CDR1 SNHLY, CDR2 FYNNEI. The CDR3 is 14 residues long. Between the trimmed V and J ends, which lost 7 bases and 2 bases, there was a span of 15 bases. The CDR3 loop reads CASKGIRGPYEQYV. CDR3 bases: TGTGCCAGCAAAGGGATCAGGGGACCCTACGAGCAGTACGTC.

The J gene is TRBJ2-1, the V gene TRBV4-1; 7 nucleotides agree with TRBD1. This CDR3 region has 16 residues. Per the germline V gene, CDR1 is MGHRA and CDR2 is YSYEKL. Trimming at V came to 2 bases and at J to 5 bases, leaving 9 bases not matched to a gene. CDR3 nucleotides: TGCGCCAGCAGCCAACCGGGACAGCGCCCGGACAATGAGCAGTTCTTC. This gives the protein CASSQPGQRPDNEQFF.